Presented here are 20 T cell receptor beta chains from one specimen sequenced in a study of metastatic and nonmetastatic thyroid tumors. TCRdb reassembled clones from the PCR reads with MiXCR. The table shows 12,000 or so clones, with 25% to 35% occurring only once. Not a single patient had been given any form of treatment at any point before undergoing thyroid surgery. The sequenced sample was tumor tissue. These receptor sequences come from a female donor with papillary thyroid cancer or a benign thyroid nodule (not recorded which). Some clones in this sample may be carry-over from other donors' samples.

In this sample, this clone turned up many times. A read error is possible here, since a much larger clone lies one base away. V gene TRBV6-5 combines with J gene TRBJ1-1; a possible D gene is TRBD1 (5 bases). The CDR3 is made up of 13 amino acids. In germline, CDR1 is MNHEY, CDR2 SVGAGI. The V end lost 0 bases, the J end lost 10 bases, and 12 bases lay between the germline ends. CDR3 bases: TGTGCCAGCAGTTACTCCCAGGGTCAGGGAGCTTTCTTT. It codes for CASSYSQGQGAFF.

Sample share makes this clone large (0.1 to 1%). The rearrangement uses TRBV28 and TRBJ2-7; tentative D call: TRBD2 (6 bases). Germline V gives CDR1 MDHEN, CDR2 SYDVKM. Trimming took off 5 bases at V and 4 bases at J, with 15 bases between the two ends. There are 14 residues in the CDR3. CDR3 coding DNA: TGTGCCAGCAGTCCCCTTTTGGGGAGGTACGAGCAGTACTTC. Its translation: CASSPLLGRYEQYF.

This clone was counted many times. The V gene is TRBV27, the J gene TRBJ2-4, with 7 bases that match TRBD2. The CDR3 sequence is 15 residues long. Germline CDR1 reads MNHEY; CDR2 reads SMNVEV (reference sequence). With 1 base clipped from V and 5 bases from J, the junction kept 5 bases outside the gene matches. This chain's CDR3 is CASSLWGRGENIQYF. The CDR3 DNA is TGTGCCAGCAGTTTATGGGGACGGGGGGAAAACATTCAGTACTTC.

The CDR3 DNA sequence: TGTGCCTGCAGCCGGGACAGTCATAATGAAAAACTGTTTTTT. Translation: CACSRDSHNEKLFF. The V call is TRBV30, the J call TRBJ1-4, with 7 positions matching TRBD1. With V trimmed by 6 bases and J by 4 bases, 8 bases remained unmatched. The length of the CDR3 is 14 residues. Germline values: CDR1 GTSNPN, CDR2 SVGIG (reference sequence).

The gene calls are TRBV7-3 and TRBJ2-3, with 9 bases lining up with TRBD1. J gave up 3 bases and V 4 bases, and 8 bases lay outside the gene matches. The CDR3 runs to 16 residues. Germline V gene data show CDR1 as SGHTA and CDR2 as FQGTGA. The CDR3 sequence: CASSSAGTGLTDTQYF. The DNA for the CDR3 is TGTGCCAGCAGCTCCGCCGGGACAGGGCTTACAGATACGCAGTATTTT.

This clone showed up just a few times. This chain connects TRBV28 to TRBJ1-4, with 9 bases aligning to TRBD1. Germline loops: CDR1 MDHEN, CDR2 SYDVKM. This CDR3 spans 15 amino acids. Germline trimming cut 7 bases from V and 9 bases from J; bases unmatched to any gene: 12. CDR3 in amino acids: CASTTGWDRVKKLFF. In DNA form, the CDR3 reads TGTGCCAGCACCACTGGGTGGGACAGGGTGAAAAAACTGTTTTTT. The whole variable domain, filled in from reference TRBV28 and TRBJ1-4, reads DVKVTQSSRYLVKRTGEKVFLECVQDMDHENMFWYRQDPGLGLRLIYFSYDVKMKEKGDIPEGYSVSREKKERFSLILESASTNQTSMYLCASTTGWDRVKKLFFGSGTQLSVL.

V and J are TRBV20-1 and TRBJ1-6; 8 bases match TRBD1. The CDR3 covers 15 residues. Germline assignment: CDR1 DFQATT and CDR2 SNEGSKA (reference sequence). With V trimmed by 1 base and J by 9 bases, 8 bases remained unmatched. The CDR3 sequence is CSARALTGGGSPLHF. CDR3 coding DNA: TGCAGTGCTAGAGCCCTCACAGGGGGTGGTTCACCCCTCCACTTT.

V usage is TRBV19 and J usage is TRBJ1-3; 7 positions agree with TRBD1. The V gene end was trimmed by 3 bases and the J gene end by 0 bases; junction bases not matched to a gene: 5. CDR3 length equals 16 residues. Germline CDR1 reads LNHDA; CDR2 reads SQIVND (reference sequence). In DNA form, the CDR3 reads TGTGCCAGTAGTATCCCGGGACAGATCTCTGGAAACACCATATATTTT. Protein product: CASSIPGQISGNTIYF.

By share, this clone ranks as medium-sized. The chain has TRBV6-2 or TRBV6-3 and TRBJ1-1; no firm D call. This CDR3 is 14 amino acids long. Between the trimmed V and J ends, which lost 8 bases and 1 base, there was a span of 14 bases. Germline V gene data show CDR1 as MNHEY and CDR2 as SVGEGT. The CDR3: CASRSLAANTEAFF. The CDR3 nucleotides are TGTGCCAGCCGTTCACTTGCGGCGAACACTGAAGCTTTCTTT.

By its share, this clone is medium-sized (0.01 to 0.1%). V gene TRBV14 combines with J gene TRBJ1-3; D remains unclear. The CDR3 is made up of 14 amino acids. V lost 1 base to trimming and J lost 4 bases, with 8 bases between them. In germline, CDR1 is SGHDN, CDR2 FVKESK. CDR3 region: CASSQGGSGNTIYF. CDR3 nucleotides: TGTGCCAGCAGCCAAGGGGGATCGGGAAACACCATATATTTT.

The chain is built from TRBV6-1 and TRBJ2-7; TRBD2 might be the D (6 bases). Germline CDR1 reads MNHNS; CDR2 reads SASEGT. The CDR3 length is 15 residues. Trimming removed 6 bases from V and 3 bases from J, with 18 bases in between. The CDR3 sequence: CASSRERVYFYEQYF. CDR3 coding DNA: TGTGCCAGCAGCCGGGAGCGGGTTTACTTCTACGAGCAGTACTTC.

This clone was seen a handful of times. The chain links TRBV12-3 or TRBV12-4 to TRBJ2-2, with no clear D. The V end was cut by 3 bases, the J end by 6 bases, with 11 bases between. The CDR3 length is 14 residues. The CDR3 is CASSFVGNPGELFF. The CDR3 DNA follows: TGTGCCAGCAGTTTCGTGGGGAATCCCGGGGAGCTGTTTTTT.

This clone appeared a few times. A junction boundary mismatches the germline segment, possibly from a read error. This CDR3 reads CSARDLLGSAVNTEVFF. The DNA of the CDR3 is TGCAGTGCTAGAGATTTGTTAGGGTCAGCGGTGAACACTGAAGTTTTCTTT. The J gene is TRBJ1-1, the V gene TRBV20-1; D is ambiguous. This CDR3 contains 17 residues. Germline V lookup: CDR1 DFQATT, CDR2 SNEGSKA (reference sequence).

This chain connects TRBV4-2 to TRBJ1-1; no reliable D call. V lost 2 bases and J 2 bases, leaving 9 bases between the germline ends. The germline CDR1 and CDR2 sequences are LGHNA and YNFKEQ. The CDR3 runs to 14 residues. The CDR3 bases are TGTGCCAGCAGCCAACTAAAAACAAACACTGAAGCTTTCTTT. Translating gives CASSQLKTNTEAFF.

This clone was found many times. The CDR3 nucleotides are TGCGCCAGCAGCCAAGATCTCCTATCTCCGGGGACAGGGGCGGGGACCCAGTACTTC. Its protein product is CASSQDLLSPGTGAGTQYF. The chain links TRBV4-1 to TRBJ2-5; TRBD1 agrees at 10 bases. The V and J ends lost 0 bases and 7 bases, in that order; junction bases with no gene match: 17. Germline lookup yields CDR1 MGHRA and CDR2 YSYEKL. The CDR3 totals 19 residues.

This clone was seen many times. The genes are TRBV2 and TRBJ1-2; 7 bases agree with TRBD1. The CDR3 is 16 residues long. Germline assignment: CDR1 SNHLY and CDR2 FYNNEI. V lost 3 bases to trimming and J lost 4 bases; unmatched junction nucleotides: 11. CDR3 DNA: TGTGCCAGCAGTGAGAGCCCGGGACAGCCCTTCTATGGCTACACCTTC. Its translation: CASSESPGQPFYGYTF. The full variable domain, its missing parts supplied by reference TRBV2 and TRBJ1-2, is EPEVTQTPSHQVTQMGQEVILRCVPISNHLYFYWYRQILGQKVEFLVSFYNNEISEKSEIFDDQFSVERPDGSNFTLKIRSTKLEDSAMYFCASSESPGQPFYGYTFGSGTRLTVV.

About this clone: This specimen includes other DNA sequences encoding the same CDR3. The J gene is TRBJ1-3, the V gene TRBV24-1; unclear D gene. In germline, CDR1 is KGHDR, CDR2 SFDVKD. V was pared by 4 bases and J by 7 bases, with 13 bases between. The length of the CDR3 is 14 residues. CDR3 coding DNA: TGTGCCACCAGTGAATCTGACCCCGGGAACACCATATATTTT. It encodes CATSESDPGNTIYF.

This clone was counted between two and nine times. V is TRBV6-1 and J is TRBJ1-1; D gene unclear. The V end lost 3 bases, the J end lost 10 bases, and 6 bases lay between the germline ends. The CDR3 consists of 10 residues. CDR1 and CDR2 (germline): MNHNS, SASEGT. The CDR3 is CASSDEGAFF. DNA of the CDR3: TGTGCCAGCAGTGACGAAGGAGCTTTCTTT.

Remarks on this clone: At one of its ends the junction is not consistent with the germline gene, which may arise from a read error. The V call is TRBV10-2, the J call TRBJ1-2, with D maybe TRBD1 (6 bases). The CDR3 sequence is 13 residues long. The germline CDR1 and CDR2 sequences are WSHSY and SAAADI. CDR3 amino acids: CASNQGFNYGCTF. The CDR3 DNA sequence: TGCGCCAGCAATCAGGGGTTTAACTATGGCTGCACCTTC.

This clone was seen repeatedly, ten times or more. The chain couples TRBV19 to TRBJ2-2; tentatively, D is TRBD1 or TRBD2 (6 bases each). Trimming pared 5 bases from V and 7 bases from J, leaving 17 bases between. The CDR3 is made up of 15 amino acids. CDR1 is LNHDA and CDR2 is SQIVND in the germline V gene (reference sequence). For the CDR3, the DNA is TGTGCCAGTAGTCCAGAGGGGGTGGGAGGCGGGGAGCTGTTTTTT. Translation: CASSPEGVGGGELFF.